This T cell receptor (beta chain) was recorded in a study of neurological immune-mediated disorders. Whenever a sequencing run was performed, it yielded over 170 million TCR-beta sequences from 15-18 subjects. Via MiXCR, TCRdb re-called the 5' RACE reads, giving one row per CDR3 protein. This repertoire shows 19,000 or so distinct CDR3 sequences, 13% to 15% found once; its top ten account for approximately 8%. The origin of this receptor is a woman in her sixties or seventies with HTLV-1-associated myelopathy (HAM/TSP). Sequencing was done on a sample of CD4+ T cells from blood.

CDR3 sequence: CAWGGVENGYTF. DNA of the CDR3: TGTGCCTGGGGTGGGGTGGAGAATGGCTACACCTTC. The chain carries TRBV30 and TRBJ1-2, with D unresolved. The germline V and J ends were trimmed by 5 bases and 6 bases, with 13 bases remaining between them. CDR1 and CDR2 from the germline V gene are GTSNPN and SVGIG (reference sequence). The CDR3 contains 12 residues.